The sequence of this T cell receptor (beta chain) was determined in a study of T cell responses to AZD1222 COVID-19 vaccine. Findings of the study overall: Among the donors, most were white British and more were female, and clonal diversity was possibly underestimated. The study identified only a handful of AZD1222 recipients as seropositive at baseline.

As concerns this clone: Its antigen is as yet unknown.

Germline V gene sequence: CDR1 SGHRS, CDR2 YFSETQ. This CDR3 comprises 15 residues. The trim removed 1 base at V and 7 bases at J, leaving 5 bases unmatched. Assay used: immunoSEQ multiplex PCR; TCRdb lists only in-frame clones, some missing. The sample records about 140,000 clones, 70% to 90% being singletons. The sample here was peripheral blood, taken on day 0 of AZD1222 vaccination. The receptor was derived from an adult in good health. The J gene is TRBJ1-6, the V gene TRBV5-1, with 7 bases identical to TRBD1. The CDR3 DNA sequence: TGCGCCAGCAGCTTGAGCGGGACAGAAAATTCACCCCTCCACTTT. Translated: CASSLSGTENSPLHF.